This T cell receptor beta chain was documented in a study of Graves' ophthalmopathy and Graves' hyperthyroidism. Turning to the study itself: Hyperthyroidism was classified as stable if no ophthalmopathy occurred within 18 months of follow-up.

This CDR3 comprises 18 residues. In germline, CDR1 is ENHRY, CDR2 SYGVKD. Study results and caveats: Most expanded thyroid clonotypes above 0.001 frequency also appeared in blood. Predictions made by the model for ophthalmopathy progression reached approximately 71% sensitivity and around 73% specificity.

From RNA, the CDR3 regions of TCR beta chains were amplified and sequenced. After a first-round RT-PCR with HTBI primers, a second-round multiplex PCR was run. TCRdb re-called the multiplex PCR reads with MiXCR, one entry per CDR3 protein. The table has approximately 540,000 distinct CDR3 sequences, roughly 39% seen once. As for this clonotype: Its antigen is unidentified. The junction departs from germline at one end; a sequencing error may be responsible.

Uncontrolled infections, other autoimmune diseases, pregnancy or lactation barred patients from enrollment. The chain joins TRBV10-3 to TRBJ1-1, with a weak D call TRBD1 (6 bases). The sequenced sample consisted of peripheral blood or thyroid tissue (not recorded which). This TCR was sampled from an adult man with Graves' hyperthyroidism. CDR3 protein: CASSAQNAGTTMNTEAFF. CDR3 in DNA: TGTGCCAGCAGTGCACAAAACGCCGGGACAACCATGAACACTGAAGCTTTCTTT.